This TCR beta chain was profiled in a study of regulatory T cells in long-lasting Graves disease. This clonotype was seen at least ten times. According to the study, TCR beta libraries were built with iRepertoire HTBI primers and CDR3-region Arm-PCR. TCRdb used MiXCR to reprocess the multiplex PCR reads, holding one entry per CDR3 protein. The table has a few hundred thousand distinct CDR3 sequences, around an eighth seen once. Time point specified: newly diagnosed GD, antithyroid drugs for less than 3 months. Construction of the TCR library relied on RNA isolated from PBMCs. V was shortened by 6 bases and J by 7 bases, with 19 bases between the two germline ends. CDR1 and CDR2 from the germline V gene are MNHNS and SASEGT. This CDR3 region has 14 residues. These data also formed part of another study, on T cells in Graves' hyperthyroidism and ophthalmopathy. That work contributes: Each patient was aged 18 to 65 and had newly diagnosed hyperthyroidism of under 2 months' duration.

V and J are TRBV6-1 and TRBJ2-7, with a possible D match to TRBD2 (6 bases). The receptor comes from a man aged 25 to 45 with Graves disease. Sequencing was performed on peripheral blood mononuclear cells (PBMCs), taken at new diagnosis, from a patient treated with antithyroid drugs. The CDR3 reads CASRPGLGMGEQYF. The CDR3, as DNA: TGTGCCAGCAGGCCGGGACTGGGTATGGGTGAGCAGTACTTC.